These 15 T cell receptor beta chains came from one sample sequenced in a study of PD-L1 blockade in urothelial cancer. Clones were read by immunoSEQ multiplex PCR, and TCRdb kept only the in-frame ones, dropping some. The data contain 45,000 or so clones, 82% of them singletons. The time point was: pretreatment peripheral blood. Sample: PBMCs, taken around atezolizumab (anti-PD-L1) treatment. The receptor source for this set is a man aged 50-59 years with urothelial cancer.

This chain connects TRBV16 to TRBJ1-4; unclear D gene. The CDR3 totals 14 residues. Germline V gene sequence: CDR1 KGHSY, CDR2 FQNENV. V was clipped by 4 bases and J by 8 bases, with 14 bases between them. CDR3 DNA: TGTGCCAGCAGCCCCCAGGCAAGGCCCGAAAAACTGTTTTTT. Its translation: CASSPQARPEKLFF.

In its sample, this clone was seen once. This sequence joins TRBV5-1 and TRBJ1-1, with 9 bases aligning to TRBD1. The junction had 6 bases not matched to a gene; V was cut back by 4 bases and J by 5 bases. The CDR3 is 14 amino acids. CDR1 is SGHRS and CDR2 is YFSETQ in the germline V gene. CDR3 nucleotide sequence: TGCGCCAGCAGCCATGGGACAGGGCGAACTGAAGCTTTCTTT. Its protein product is CASSHGTGRTEAFF.

The gene calls are TRBV6-1 and TRBJ2-2; 7 nucleotides line up with TRBD1. The length of the CDR3 is 14 residues. V shed 4 bases and J 2 bases; nucleotides not matched to a gene: 1. The germline V gene has CDR1 MNHNS and CDR2 SASEGT. The CDR3 nucleotides read TGTGCCAGCAGTGGACAGGGCAACACCGGGGAGCTGTTTTTT. As protein: CASSGQGNTGELFF.

The rearrangement joins TRBV30 to TRBJ2-3; the match to TRBD2 covers 9 bases. This CDR3 region has 16 residues. V lost 3 bases and J lost 8; bases outside the gene matches: 15. Germline V CDR1 and CDR2: GTSNPN, SVGIG (reference sequence). In DNA, the CDR3 is TGTGCCTGGAGGGGGGGACTAGCATTACTGGCGGGTACGCAGTATTTT. This encodes CAWRGGLALLAGTQYF.

This clone was counted only a few times. This chain uses TRBV7-9 with TRBJ1-1; possibly TRBD1 for D (5 bases). Germline CDR1 and CDR2: SEHNR and FQNEAQ (reference sequence). The CDR3 length is 14 residues. V was clipped by 2 bases and J by 1 base, with 8 bases between them. CDR3 residues: CASSLQGRNTEAFF. DNA for the CDR3: TGTGCCAGCAGCTTACAGGGCAGGAACACTGAAGCTTTCTTT.

As for this clone: At one of its ends the junction is not consistent with the germline gene, which may arise from a read error. The chain employs TRBV6-6 and TRBJ2-7; 9 bases are shared with TRBD2. The CDR3 sequence is 15 residues long. CDR1 and CDR2 from the germline V gene are MNHNY and SVGAGI (reference sequence). The CDR3, as DNA: TGTGCCAGCAGCTACTCGACTAGCGGAAACTACGAGCAGTACTTC. Translation: CASSYSTSGNYEQYF.

The V call is TRBV9, the J call TRBJ2-7; 9 bases match TRBD2. The junction had 3 bases not matched to a gene; V was cut back by 3 bases and J by 5 bases. This CDR3 contains 13 residues. Germline-derived CDR1 and CDR2 are SGDLS and YYNGEE. The chain's CDR3 is CASSALAGDEQYF. The CDR3 DNA sequence: TGTGCCAGCAGCGCCTTAGCGGGAGACGAGCAGTACTTC.

The chain uses TRBV7-6 and TRBJ2-5; TRBD2 matches at 8 bases. The germline V gene has CDR1 SGHVS and CDR2 FNYEAQ. Trimming at V came to 7 bases and at J to 1 base, leaving 5 bases not matched to a gene. The CDR3 consists of 14 residues. The CDR3 sequence is CASTDAGGQETQYF. The CDR3 nucleotides are TGTGCCAGCACCGATGCGGGGGGCCAAGAGACCCAGTACTTC. Complete variable domain (other parts from reference TRBV7-6 and TRBJ2-5): GAGVSQSPRYKVTKRGQDVALRCDPISGHVSLYWYRQALGQGPEFLTYFNYEAQQDKSGLPNDRFSAERPEGSISTLTIQRTEQRDSAMYRCASTDAGGQETQYFGPGTRLLVL.

The rearrangement links TRBV19 to TRBJ1-1, with no clear D. Trimming stripped 8 bases from V and 1 base from J, with 17 bases between. The germline gives CDR1 LNHDA, CDR2 SQIVND (reference sequence). This CDR3 comprises 15 residues. The CDR3 loop reads CASGSLGAGNTEAFF. In DNA form, the CDR3 reads TGTGCCAGTGGATCGCTTGGCGCAGGGAACACTGAAGCTTTCTTT.

The table lists this clone with a few counts. The chain combines TRBV6-6 with TRBJ2-1, with a possible D match to TRBD2 (6 bases). V gave up 2 bases and J gave up 2 bases, with 10 bases separating them. Germline lookup yields CDR1 MNHNY and CDR2 SVGAGI (reference sequence). CDR3 length: 15 amino acids. CDR3 DNA sequence: TGTGCCAGCAGTTACGTGGGAGGCGCCTACAATGAGCAGTTCTTC. As protein: CASSYVGGAYNEQFF.

This clone was counted between two and nine times. This chain links TRBV6-1 with TRBJ2-2, with D tentatively TRBD2 (5 bases). Germline V gene data show CDR1 as MNHNS and CDR2 as SASEGT. Trimming stripped 7 bases from V and 0 bases from J, with 12 bases between. This CDR3 is built from 15 residues. The CDR3 DNA follows: TGTGCCAGCATGTACTCAGCGGCGAACACCGGGGAGCTGTTTTTT. Translated: CASMYSAANTGELFF.

The chain carries TRBV19 and TRBJ2-1; D is possibly TRBD2 (7 bases). The V end was cut by 7 bases, the J end by 7 bases, with 20 bases between. The CDR3 has 15 amino acids. Germline-derived CDR1 and CDR2 are LNHDA and SQIVND (reference sequence). The CDR3 sequence: CASTIGGGGGNEQFF. DNA of the CDR3: TGTGCCAGTACCATAGGAGGAGGGGGGGGGAATGAGCAGTTCTTC.

V is TRBV18 and J is TRBJ1-1; possible D gene TRBD1, 6 bases. The CDR3 contains 15 residues. Deletions cut 2 bases from V and 4 bases from J, with 14 bases between. Per the germline V gene, CDR1 is KGHSH and CDR2 is LQKENI. CDR3 coding DNA: TGTGCCAGCTCACCAGTGCCAGGGGCTGGCACTGAAGCTTTCTTT. It specifies CASSPVPGAGTEAFF.

The J gene is TRBJ1-2, the V gene TRBV11-1; no firm D call. From germline, CDR1 is SGHAT and CDR2 FQDESV (reference sequence). The CDR3 spans 12 residues. Trimming left V 6 bases short and J 4 bases short, with 9 bases between. DNA for the CDR3: TGTGCCAGCAGAAGAGAGGGCTATGGCTACACCTTC. This translates into CASRREGYGYTF.

This clone has just a few counts. The chain joins TRBV5-4 to TRBJ2-3; 15 nucleotides line up with TRBD2. Germline V gene data show CDR1 as SGHNT and CDR2 as YYREEE (reference sequence). The CDR3 is 16 amino acids. The trim removed 2 bases at V and 6 bases at J, leaving 4 bases unmatched. The DNA for the CDR3 is TGTGCCAGCAGCTTTACCGGGACTAGCGGGAGGGATACGCAGTATTTT. This translates into CASSFTGTSGRDTQYF.